The 16 T cell receptor beta chains below come from one sample, sequenced in a study of beta chain features in type 1 diabetes. The entirety of the isolated RNA underwent reverse transcription, so expressed TCRB transcripts were sequenced. Using immunoSEQ multiplex PCR, the repertoire was profiled, and TCRdb retains in-frame clones only, with some absent. The sample includes approximately 400,000 clones, around 15% seen only once; the top ten take about 0.018%. Sequencing was done on a sample of naive CD4+ T cells from blood. These receptor sequences come from a woman between 18 and 29 years old in good health.

This clone was counted a few times. CDR3 DNA sequence: TGTGCCTGGAGTCTCCAGGGAAGCAATCAGCCCCAGCATTTT. Translating gives CAWSLQGSNQPQHF. The chain uses TRBV30 and TRBJ1-5; D perhaps matches TRBD1 (5 bases). V was shortened by 2 bases and J by 1 base, with 9 bases between the two germline ends. The CDR3 totals 14 residues. Germline loops: CDR1 GTSNPN, CDR2 SVGIG (reference sequence).

The chain links TRBV7-2 to TRBJ2-5; 8 nucleotides align to TRBD2. Trimming at V came to 5 bases and at J to 5 bases, leaving 13 bases not matched to a gene. Germline lookup yields CDR1 SGHTA and CDR2 FQGNSA. The CDR3 is 16 amino acids. The CDR3: CASSPDLSGSWETQYF. CDR3 in DNA: TGTGCCAGCAGCCCCGACTTAAGCGGGAGTTGGGAGACCCAGTACTTC. The full variable domain, its missing parts supplied by reference TRBV7-2 and TRBJ2-5, is GAGVSQSPSNKVTEKGKDVELRCDPISGHTALYWYRQSLGQGLEFLIYFQGNSAPDKSGLPSDRFSAERTGGSVSTLTIQRTQQEDSAVYLCASSPDLSGSWETQYFGPGTRLLVL.

This clone showed up just a few times. The CDR3 region is CASSLDGDSNQPQHF. CDR3 DNA sequence: TGCGCCAGCAGCTTGGACGGAGATAGCAATCAGCCCCAGCATTTT. The chain is built from TRBV5-1 and TRBJ1-5; D is uncertain. The V end lost 0 bases, the J end lost 0 bases, and 7 bases lay between the germline ends. Per the germline V gene, CDR1 is SGHRS and CDR2 is YFSETQ. The CDR3 has 15 amino acids.

This chain joins TRBV6-5 and TRBJ1-2; 10 bases fit TRBD1. The CDR3 extends over 15 amino acids. The V gene's germline CDR1 is MNHEY and CDR2 SVGAGI. V shed 4 bases and J 2 bases; nucleotides not matched to a gene: 4. CDR3 amino acids: CASSSRTGGNYGYTF. The CDR3 DNA is TGTGCCAGCAGTTCGCGGACAGGGGGGAACTATGGCTACACCTTC.

This clone was seen only a few times. This specimen includes other DNA sequences encoding the same CDR3. This chain joins TRBV18 and TRBJ2-5, with D maybe TRBD1 (6 bases). This CDR3 region has 13 residues. V was shortened by 3 bases and J by 1 base, with 6 bases between the two germline ends. The germline gives CDR1 KGHSH, CDR2 LQKENI. The CDR3 coding sequence is TGTGCCAGCTCACCGGGGGCCCAAGAGACCCAGTACTTC. Its translation is CASSPGAQETQYF.

This clone was seen more than once but under ten times. V usage is TRBV7-3 and J usage is TRBJ2-2; TRBD2 aligns across 7 bases. This CDR3 comprises 15 residues. Germline values: CDR1 SGHTA, CDR2 FQGTGA. V shed 7 bases, J shed 7 bases, and the junction held 12 bases outside the gene matches. The CDR3 is CASTIVGGSGGELFF. The CDR3 DNA is TGTGCCAGCACGATTGTAGGCGGGAGTGGCGGGGAGCTGTTTTTT.

This clone was picked up a small number of times. The chain couples TRBV5-1 to TRBJ2-6, with D perhaps matching TRBD1 (6 bases). The CDR3 spans 16 residues. Trimming shortened V by 3 bases and J by 1 base, and 11 bases separated the two germline ends. Looked up from germline, CDR1 is SGHRS and CDR2 is YFSETQ. CDR3 coding DNA: TGCGCCAGCAGCTGGTTAACAGGGTCTGGGGCCAACGTCCTGACTTTC. Protein product: CASSWLTGSGANVLTF.

The J gene is TRBJ2-1, the V gene TRBV7-3, with a possible D match to TRBD2 (6 bases). CDR1 and CDR2 from the germline V gene are SGHTA and FQGTGA. V lost 4 bases and J 9 bases, leaving 10 bases between the germline ends. This CDR3 is built from 12 residues. CDR3 amino acids: CASSSRETEQFF. In nucleotides, the CDR3 is TGTGCCAGCAGCTCCCGGGAGACTGAGCAGTTCTTC.

The V gene is TRBV18, the J gene TRBJ1-4; TRBD1 matches 7 bases. Germline-derived CDR1 and CDR2 are KGHSH and LQKENI. There are 15 residues in the CDR3. Trimming cost V 6 bases and J 9 bases; bases outside gene matches: 13. The CDR3 reads CASSRSQGENQKLFF. The DNA for the CDR3 is TGTGCCAGCTCGCGAAGCCAGGGGGAGAATCAAAAACTGTTTTTT.

This sequence joins TRBV7-2 and TRBJ2-7, with unresolved D. The CDR3 loop spans 12 amino acids. Looked up from germline, CDR1 is SGHTA and CDR2 is FQGNSA. Deletions cut 2 bases from V and 3 bases from J, with 5 bases between. The CDR3 region has the DNA TGTGCCAGCAGCTTATTCGGCTACGAGCAGTACTTC. Its protein is CASSLFGYEQYF.

This chain links TRBV7-2 with TRBJ1-5; TRBD1 matches at 8 bases. There are 15 residues in the CDR3. The germline V gene encodes CDR1 SGHTA and CDR2 FQGNSA. The junction had 7 bases not matched to a gene; V was cut back by 3 bases and J by 6 bases. CDR3 bases: TGTGCCAGCAGCTTCACCTGGACAGGGCCTCAGCCCCAGCATTTT. Translation gives CASSFTWTGPQPQHF.

The V and J genes are TRBV7-2 and TRBJ2-7; 7 nucleotides line up with TRBD2. From germline, CDR1 is SGHTA and CDR2 FQGNSA. The CDR3 contains 16 residues. V dropped 1 base and J dropped 4; count of bases not matched to a gene: 10. DNA for the CDR3: TGTGCCAGCAGCTTAGGGCGCGGGAGTTTTGGGTACGAGCAGTACTTC. Protein product: CASSLGRGSFGYEQYF.

This clone came up a few times. The chain combines TRBV27 with TRBJ1-2, with D possibly TRBD1 on 5 matching bases. V lost 2 bases and J lost 6, with 10 bases in between. This CDR3 has 13 residues. CDR1 and CDR2 (germline): MNHEY, SMNVEV (reference sequence). The CDR3 sequence: CASSLRQGNGYTF. In DNA form, the CDR3 reads TGTGCCAGCAGTTTAAGGCAGGGCAATGGCTACACCTTC.

In regard to this clone: Distinct nucleotide sequences in the sample also encode this CDR3. This chain connects TRBV5-1 to TRBJ2-1; possible D gene TRBD1, 5 bases. Germline V lookup: CDR1 SGHRS, CDR2 YFSETQ. Deletions cut 0 bases from V and 3 bases from J, with 10 bases between. The CDR3 has 15 residues. The DNA for the CDR3 is TGCGCCAGCAGCTTGGGGCAGGGTGGCTACAATGAGCAGTTCTTC. Its protein is CASSLGQGGYNEQFF.

The sample holds a few counts of this clone. This chain connects TRBV18 to TRBJ2-7; 7 positions agree with TRBD2. The CDR3 spans 15 residues. The germline V gene has CDR1 KGHSH and CDR2 LQKENI. Losses at the gene ends were 2 bases for V and 5 bases for J; bases not matched to a gene: 9. In DNA form, the CDR3 reads TGTGCCAGCTCACCAAGGGCGGGGGTATCGGACGAGCAGTACTTC. Its protein product is CASSPRAGVSDEQYF.

This clone was found a few times. The chain carries TRBV5-1 and TRBJ2-6; D unresolved. CDR1 is SGHRS, CDR2 YFSETQ, per germline. The V end lost 0 bases, the J end lost 0 bases, and 4 bases lay between the germline ends. The CDR3 totals 15 residues. The CDR3 coding sequence is TGCGCCAGCAGCTTGGGGCACTCTGGGGCCAACGTCCTGACTTTC. Translated: CASSLGHSGANVLTF.